The subject of this entry is one TCR beta chain. Its specificity is not known. One junction end does not reproduce the germline sequence, and a read error may be involved. Measured with immunoSEQ multiplex PCR; TCRdb has only the in-frame clones, and not every one. Of approximately 200,000 clones in the sample, more than 75% were seen once. The sample is drawn from a study of cytomegalovirus exposure and HLA in healthy donors. Study-level results: A classifier reportedly called cytomegalovirus status with high sensitivity and specificity. A later analysis found first-cohort TCR clusters tended to co-occur in the 90 to 150 validation repertoires. Specificity of a few CMV-associated chains for CMV antigens was verified in vitro.

The V gene's germline CDR1 is MDHEN and CDR2 SYDVKM. The CDR3 is 15 residues long. The chain carries TRBV28 and TRBJ2-2, with D possibly matching TRBD1 (5 bases). Sequenced input: PBMCs. The TCR sequence derives from a man between 18 and 29 years old in good health and CMV-seropositive. The CDR3 sequence: CASSPSDKNAGELFF. DNA of the CDR3: TGTGCCAGCAGTCCCTCGGACAAGAACGCCGGGGAGCTGTTTTTT.